The clone carrying this T cell receptor (beta chain) was counted once. CDR3 length: 17 residues. CDR1 is SGHRS and CDR2 is YFSETQ in the germline V gene. V lost 1 base to trimming and J lost 1 base; unmatched junction nucleotides: 3. PCR used 60 Vbeta primers and 13 Jbeta primers. The data were produced by immunoSEQ multiplex PCR, yet TCRdb's version contains in-frame clones alone and is incomplete. The profile shows 93,000 or so clones, just under 85% of them singletons. This specimen belongs to a study of cytomegalovirus exposure and HLA in healthy donors. Sequencing was carried out using PBMCs. This sequence originates from a woman aged 18-29 years in good health and CMV-seropositive. The V and J genes are TRBV5-1 and TRBJ2-6, with TRBD1 matching 9 bases. As DNA, the CDR3 is TGCGCCAGCAGCTTGTGGACAGGGGCATCTGGGGCCAACGTCCTGACTTTC. This translates into CASSLWTGASGANVLTF.